The next 2 T cell receptor beta chains were all read from a single sample in a study of OX40 agonist ivuxolimab in advanced cancers. The assay was immunoSEQ multiplex PCR, and TCRdb's table has in-frame clones only and misses some. This sample yields roughly 77,000 clones, of which roughly 85% are seen a single time; 2% to 2.5% belongs to the top ten. The material sequenced was CD4+ or CD8+ T cells sorted from blood, taken in a trial of the OX40 agonist ivuxolimab. Source of these receptors: an adult with an advanced solid tumor such as melanoma, head and neck, liver or kidney cancer.

The CDR3 nucleotides read TGTGCCAGCAGCTTGAGCCCCTCCTATGAGCAGTTCTTC. It yields the protein CASSLSPSYEQFF. V is TRBV7-3 and J is TRBJ2-1; no clear D gene. V was pared by 3 bases and J by 8 bases, with 11 bases between. Germline V CDR1 and CDR2: SGHTA, FQGTGA. The CDR3 sequence is 13 residues long.

The CDR3 nucleotides read TGCGCCAGCAGGCGGGGGGAAGTGTACAATGAGCAGTTCTTC. Residues: CASRRGEVYNEQFF. The chain combines TRBV23-1 with TRBJ2-1, with 8 bases lining up with TRBD2. TRBV23-1 is annotated as an ORF whose role is uncertain. After removal of 6 bases from V and 4 bases from J, the junction contained 5 bases not matched to a gene. This CDR3 contains 14 residues.